The rows below give T cell receptor beta chains drawn from one sample of a study of cytomegalovirus exposure and HLA in healthy donors. Data came from immunoSEQ multiplex PCR; TCRdb stores just in-frame clones and leaves some out. The sample comprises approximately 240,000 clones, 75% to 90% of which are singletons, and roughly 0.99% rests with the top ten. Sequenced input: PBMCs. The receptors stem from a woman between 18 and 30 years old in good health and CMV-seronegative. The CDR3 runs from the conserved cysteine through the conserved F or W. D genes are given only for firm matches. Rows may omit the clone size; those that give it use once, few, many or a size class.

>.|TRBV19|TRBJ2-7|.
CASSIDRGSYEQYF
TGTGCCAGTAGTATAGACAGGGGAAGCTACGAGCAGTACTTC
>.|TRBV18|TRBJ2-3|.
CASSLASPADTQYF
TGTGCCAGCTCACTGGCTAGCCCTGCAGATACGCAGTATTTT
>.|TRBV4-1|TRBJ1-1|.
CASSQGRTEAFF
TGCGCCAGCAGCCAGGGGAGGACTGAAGCTTTCTTT
>few|TRBV19|TRBJ1-2|.
CASSKIIGSNYGYTF
TGTGCCAGTAGTAAGATTATTGGCTCCAACTATGGCTACACCTTC
>once|TRBV30|TRBJ2-2|TRBD2
CAWRLAGSTGELFF
TGTGCCTGGAGGCTAGCGGGAAGCACCGGGGAGCTGTTTTTT
>.|TRBV27|TRBJ2-7|.
CASSSHIYYEQYF
TGTGCCAGCAGCTCCCACATTTACTACGAGCAGTACTTC
>.|TRBV4-2|TRBJ2-1|.
CASSQGEADYNEQFF
TGTGCCAGCAGCCAAGGTGAAGCGGATTACAATGAGCAGTTCTTC
>once|TRBV2|TRBJ1-4|TRBD1
CASMEQGGTNEKLFF
TGTGCCAGCATGGAACAGGGGGGCACTAATGAAAAACTGTTTTTT
>.|TRBV19|TRBJ2-6|TRBD1
CASSTNSGGSGANVLTF
TGTGCCAGTAGTACTAACTCAGGGGGCTCTGGGGCCAACGTCCTGACTTTC
>.|TRBV7-6|TRBJ2-6|.
CASSLEGRAGANVLTF
TGTGCCAGCAGCCTCGAGGGTAGGGCTGGGGCCAACGTCCTGACTTTC
>.|TRBV7-2|TRBJ2-7|TRBD2
CASSRGGVAGAYEQYF
TGTGCCAGCAGCCGAGGTGGGGTAGCGGGAGCCTACGAGCAGTACTTC
>.|TRBV2|TRBJ1-2|.
CARTATNYGYTF
TGTGCCAGGACAGCAACTAACTATGGCTACACCTTC
>.|TRBV5-6|TRBJ1-2|.
CASSPGDIYGYTF
TGTGCCAGCAGCCCTGGGGACATCTATGGCTACACCTTC
>.|TRBV15|TRBJ1-5|.
CATKRGGSNQPQHF
TGTGCCACCAAGAGGGGGGGGAGCAATCAGCCCCAGCATTTT
>.|TRBV4-1|TRBJ1-3|.
CASSQEGGTAGNTIYF
TGCGCCAGCAGCCAAGAGGGGGGGACGGCTGGAAACACCATATATTTT